This T cell receptor beta chain was identified in a study of response to subunit inactivated influenza vaccine. Findings and caveats of the study: The authors put forward the suggestion that each seasonal influenza vaccination may bring in only a limited number of new T cells.

The germline V gene has CDR1 SGHVS and CDR2 FNYEAQ. The J segment lost 9 bases and the V segment lost 4 bases, leaving 3 bases of the junction unmatched. The length of the CDR3 is 14 residues. In TCRdb, the RT-PCR reads were re-called with MiXCR into one record per CDR3 protein. The sample has around 580,000 distinct CDR3 sequences, about 15% seen once. This clonotype was recorded a few times. Its antigen remains unidentified. Sequenced material: PBMCs from blood, taken about 13 days after vaccination. The J gene is TRBJ1-6, the V gene TRBV7-6, with 10 bases fitting TRBD1. This receptor was obtained from a man aged 50-60 years who received an inactivated influenza vaccine. The CDR3 DNA reads as TGTGCCAGCAGCTCGACAGGGGGCTCTTCACCCCTCCACTTT. Its translation is CASSSTGGSSPLHF.